Below, 18 T cell receptor beta chains from the same sample are listed, as sequenced in a study of T cell responses to AZD1222 COVID-19 vaccine. Clones were sequenced by immunoSEQ multiplex PCR, and TCRdb holds only the in-frame ones, with some missing. The data contain some 180,000 clones, 85% to 95% of them singletons. The source was peripheral blood, collected on day 0 of AZD1222 vaccination. These receptors originate from an adult in good health.

The chain employs TRBV7-2 and TRBJ1-3; no firm D call. Germline V gene sequence: CDR1 SGHTA, CDR2 FQGNSA. CDR3 length equals 15 residues. Trimming left V 3 bases short and J 4 bases short, with 13 bases between. The CDR3, as DNA: TGTGCCAGCAGCTTTGCCCCCGTGTTGGGAAACACCATATATTTT. The encoded protein is CASSFAPVLGNTIYF.

The chain employs TRBV3-1 (or the pseudogene TRBV3-2) and TRBJ1-3, with a tentative D call TRBD1 (6 bases). This CDR3 region has 15 residues. CDR1 and CDR2 from the germline V gene are LGHDT and YNNKEL (reference sequence). V gave up 3 bases and J gave up 4 bases, with 13 bases separating them. As DNA, the CDR3 is TGTGCCAGCAGCCAGTCCTGGGGGGCCGGAAACACCATATATTTT. Amino acid sequence: CASSQSWGAGNTIYF.

This chain connects TRBV19 to TRBJ1-2; D is perhaps TRBD1 (5 bases). The CDR3 is 14 amino acids. V lost 8 bases, J lost 1 base, and 14 bases lay in between. CDR1 LNHDA and CDR2 SQIVND come from the germline V gene (reference sequence). CDR3 amino acids: CASVEQDNNYGYTF. DNA of the CDR3: TGTGCCAGTGTAGAGCAGGACAATAACTATGGCTACACCTTC.

The J gene is TRBJ1-4, the V gene TRBV12-3 or TRBV12-4, with D possibly TRBD1 on 5 matching bases. V was cut by 7 bases and J by 7 bases, with 13 bases left in between. CDR3 size: 13 residues. Here the CDR3 DNA reads TGTGCCAGCAAACGGGACGTCGGTGAAAAACTGTTTTTT. As protein: CASKRDVGEKLFF.

The rearrangement joins TRBV18 to TRBJ1-1; no definite D call. The CDR3 totals 14 residues. Deletions cut 0 bases from V and 8 bases from J, with 13 bases between. CDR1 is KGHSH and CDR2 is LQKENI in the germline V gene. The CDR3: CASSPPGRVLEAFF. The CDR3 DNA reads as TGTGCCAGCTCACCACCGGGGAGGGTCTTGGAAGCTTTCTTT.

The chain has TRBV29-1 and TRBJ1-1; TRBD1 might be the D (6 bases). In germline, CDR1 is SQVTM, CDR2 ANQGSEA. The CDR3 consists of 13 residues. V lost 7 bases, J lost 0 bases, and 12 bases lay in between. The DNA for the CDR3 is TGCAGCGGAGAAGGGGGGCTGAACACTGAAGCTTTCTTT. Residues: CSGEGGLNTEAFF. The full variable domain, in which reference TRBV29-1 and TRBJ1-1 provide the parts outside the CDR3, is SAVISQKPSRDICQRGTSLTIQCQVDSQVTMMFWYRQQPGQSLTLIATANQGSEATYESGFVIDKFPISRPNLTFSTLTVSNMSPEDSSIYLCSGEGGLNTEAFFGQGTRLTVV.

The V call is TRBV11-2, the J call TRBJ2-1, with TRBD2 matching over 10 bases. The CDR3 totals 16 residues. V was pared by 5 bases and J by 3 bases, with 7 bases of the junction left unmatched. The V gene's germline CDR1 is SGHAT and CDR2 FQNNGV. The CDR3 DNA sequence: TGTGCCAGCAGCCCACTAGCGGGGCCGAACTACAATGAGCAGTTCTTC. It translates to CASSPLAGPNYNEQFF.

This chain joins TRBV29-1 and TRBJ1-2, with 8 bases aligning to TRBD1. Germline V gene data show CDR1 as SQVTM and CDR2 as ANQGSEA. V lost 4 bases to trimming and J lost 5 bases; unmatched junction nucleotides: 6. This CDR3 is built from 13 residues. The CDR3 region has the DNA TGCAGCGTTGTAGAGACAGGGGTATATGGCTACACCTTC. Its protein product is CSVVETGVYGYTF.

This chain connects TRBV7-3 to TRBJ2-5; TRBD1 might be the D (6 bases). The CDR3 runs 13 residues. Between the trimmed V and J ends, which lost 3 bases and 2 bases, there was a span of 7 bases. Per the germline V gene, CDR1 is SGHTA and CDR2 is FQGTGA. The CDR3 region has the DNA TGTGCCAGCAGCTTCAGGGGTCAAGAGACCCAGTACTTC. This translates into CASSFRGQETQYF.

The V gene is TRBV7-6, the J gene TRBJ2-2, with 8 bases lining up with TRBD1. The CDR3 length is 17 residues. The germline CDR1 and CDR2 sequences are SGHVS and FNYEAQ. J lost 2 bases, V lost 2 bases, and 7 bases had no gene match. The CDR3 DNA sequence: TGTGCCAGCAGCTTACGGCAAGGACAGGGCAACACCGGGGAGCTGTTTTTT. Translation gives CASSLRQGQGNTGELFF.

The rearrangement uses TRBV10-3 and TRBJ2-5; D is uncertain. Trimming pared 4 bases from V and 4 bases from J, leaving 10 bases between. The germline gives CDR1 ENHRY, CDR2 SYGVKD. CDR3 length: 13 amino acids. The CDR3 region is CAISGTVLETQYF. The CDR3 region has the DNA TGTGCCATCAGTGGGACGGTCCTAGAGACCCAGTACTTC.

The chain is built from TRBV18 and TRBJ1-3; no firm D call. V was trimmed by 2 bases and J by 8 bases, leaving 7 bases between them. Germline V gives CDR1 KGHSH, CDR2 LQKENI. CDR3 length equals 12 residues. CDR3 loop: CASSPYGDTIYF. Here the CDR3 DNA reads TGTGCCAGCTCACCATACGGGGACACCATATATTTT.

The CDR3 region is CASRQGFYEQYF. The CDR3 region has the DNA TGTGCCAGCAGACAGGGGTTCTACGAGCAGTACTTC. V is TRBV6-6 and J is TRBJ2-7; 7 nucleotides align to TRBD1. V lost 6 bases, J lost 3 bases, and 2 bases stayed unmatched. The CDR3 extends over 12 amino acids. The germline V gene encodes CDR1 MNHNY and CDR2 SVGAGI (reference sequence).

The chain joins TRBV11-2 to TRBJ2-1; 7 bases are shared with TRBD2. CDR3 length: 17 residues. V was pared by 1 base and J by 3 bases, with 9 bases of the junction left unmatched. Germline V gene lookup returns CDR1 SGHAT and CDR2 FQNNGV. CDR3 loop: CASSLVFSGGNYNEQFF. The CDR3 bases are TGTGCCAGCAGCTTAGTATTTTCCGGGGGGAACTACAATGAGCAGTTCTTC.

The J gene is TRBJ1-6, the V gene TRBV2; D not resolved. The CDR3 contains 14 residues. CDR1 and CDR2 (germline): SNHLY, FYNNEI. V was pared by 8 bases and J by 0 bases, with 8 bases between. This chain's CDR3 is CASSGSSYNSPLHF. The CDR3 region has the DNA TGTGCCAGCTCGGGAAGCTCCTATAATTCACCCCTCCACTTT.

About this clone itself: The same CDR3 can be traced to other DNA sequences in this sample. The V call is TRBV18, the J call TRBJ2-6, with unresolved D. This CDR3 contains 13 residues. V lost 2 bases, J lost 1 base, and 0 bases lay in between. Germline V gene data show CDR1 as KGHSH and CDR2 as LQKENI. CDR3 amino acids: CASSPSGANVLTF. The CDR3, as DNA: TGTGCCAGCTCACCATCTGGGGCCAACGTCCTGACTTTC.

This chain connects TRBV13 to TRBJ1-2, with TRBD1 as a possible D gene (6 bases). The V and J ends lost 5 bases and 5 bases respectively, with 12 bases between them. This CDR3 is 13 amino acids long. Germline lookup yields CDR1 PRHDT and CDR2 FYEKMQ (reference sequence). CDR3 loop: CASSAGQKYGYTF. DNA of the CDR3: TGTGCCAGCAGCGCAGGACAGAAATATGGCTACACCTTC.

The CDR3 DNA reads as TGTGCCACAAACTCCCTGGCAGATACGCAGTATTTT. The encoded protein is CATNSLADTQYF. The rearrangement uses TRBV10-3 and TRBJ2-3; D unclear. CDR1 is ENHRY and CDR2 is SYGVKD in the germline V gene. V gave up 10 bases and J gave up 4 bases, with 12 bases separating them. The CDR3 has 12 residues.